This is a list of T cell receptor beta chains from one sample in a study of blood T cell repertoires in COVID-19. Libraries were prepared by immunoSEQ multiplex PCR; TCRdb keeps only in-frame clonotypes and omits some of them. The sample records some 140,000 clones, 78% being singletons. The sample consisted of peripheral blood. Receptor source: a man aged 60 to 69 who had recovered from COVID-19. The conserved cysteine and the conserved F or W are not part of the CDR3 here. The D gene is left open where the match is weak.

. | TRBV5-6 | ASSLLQGAYEQY
. | TRBV7-2 | ASSREVGGYT
. | TRBV19 | ASSIRTANTEAF
TRBD1 | TRBV28 | ASSPRDSRLLYGYT
TRBD2 | TRBV9 | ASSVGTSGSPDTQY
TRBD1 | TRBV5-6 | ASSTPQGASTGELF
TRBD1 | TRBV25-1 | ASSPDRAYGYT
TRBD1 | TRBV11-1 | ASSPGTGIQPQH
. | TRBV6-5 | ASSKGQGITGELF
. | TRBV10-3 | AISESGRAGTDTQY
. | TRBV6-5 | ASSYSFIVSYEQY
TRBD1 | TRBV6-5 | ASSLSTGGEQY
. | TRBV19 | ASSISGELF
. | TRBV29-1 | SVERTRQATEAF
TRBD1 | TRBV28 | ASSARTGLNYGYT
TRBD2 | TRBV6-2/TRBV6-3 | ASSRPLAGDSYEQY
. | TRBV5-4 | ASSLGGRWNTGELF
. | TRBV7-2 | ASSFTRGGTEAF
TRBD1 | TRBV19 | ASSISPGGRWGTEAF
TRBD1 | TRBV10-2 | ASSKSQGPVTDTQY
. | TRBV3-1/TRBV3-2 | ASSPSRRSGYT
TRBD1 | TRBV5-1 | ASSPSGTAYNSPLH
TRBD2 | TRBV30 | AWSVLLAGGGELF
TRBD1 | TRBV7-6 | ASSLGDRATYNEQF
. | TRBV4-3 | ASSQEGGKGNQPQH
TRBD1 | TRBV5-8 | ASSSGTVPFYGYT
. | TRBV5-5 | ASSLQPPSNTGELF
TRBD1 | TRBV5-1 | ASSLGTGRVNEKLF
TRBD2 | TRBV5-6 | ASSLGTRQETQY
. | TRBV6-1 | ASSETVNTEAF
TRBD1 | TRBV14 | ASSHGTGAISYT
. | TRBV7-2 | ASSKDSEETQY
. | TRBV6-6 | ASSYSGDGDTQY
TRBD2 | TRBV5-5 | ASNPGGPRETQY
. | TRBV18 | ASSPLASQETQY
. | TRBV11-3 | ASSHGGDSPLH
. | TRBV7-2 | ASSFFGALKPQH
TRBD1 | TRBV28 | ASSPGQGKRNEQF